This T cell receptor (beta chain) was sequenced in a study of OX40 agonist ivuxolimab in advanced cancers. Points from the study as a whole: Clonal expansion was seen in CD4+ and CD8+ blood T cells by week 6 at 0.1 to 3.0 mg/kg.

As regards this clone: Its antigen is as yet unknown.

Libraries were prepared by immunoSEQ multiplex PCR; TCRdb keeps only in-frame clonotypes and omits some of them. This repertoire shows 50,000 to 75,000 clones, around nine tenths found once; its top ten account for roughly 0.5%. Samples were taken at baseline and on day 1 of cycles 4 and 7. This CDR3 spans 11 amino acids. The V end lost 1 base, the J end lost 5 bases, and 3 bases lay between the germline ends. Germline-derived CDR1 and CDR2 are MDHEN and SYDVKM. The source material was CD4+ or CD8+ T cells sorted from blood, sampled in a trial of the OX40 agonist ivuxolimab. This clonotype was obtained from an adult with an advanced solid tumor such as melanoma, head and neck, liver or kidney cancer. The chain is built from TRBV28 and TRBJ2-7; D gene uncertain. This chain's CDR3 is CASSLSNEQYF. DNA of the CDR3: TGTGCCAGCAGTTTATCGAACGAGCAGTACTTC.